This T cell receptor beta chain appears in the sequencing data of a study of blood T cell repertoires in COVID-19. Source study methods: From reference gene primer amplification, estimates of nucleated cell counts were derived. Repertoires were generated with immunoSEQ multiplex PCR, while TCRdb's copy carries only in-frame clones and drops some. Clonal size and the V and J genes are those of that table, whereas D and trimming came from the DNA. The sample has 120,000 to 150,000 clones, approximately 87% seen once. Germline V gene sequence: CDR1 SNHLY, CDR2 FYNNEI. V lost 4 bases, J lost 6 bases, and 5 bases stayed unmatched. The CDR3 is 14 residues long.

This sequence originates from a man aged 50 to 59 who had recovered from COVID-19. The rearrangement uses TRBV2 and TRBJ2-2, with TRBD1 identical over 7 bases. The sequencing sample was made of peripheral blood. CDR3 DNA: TGTGCCAGCAGTGTGGCAGGGGGATCCGGGGAGCTGTTTTTT. Amino acids: CASSVAGGSGELFF.